The entry that follows covers one TCR beta chain sequence. Its antigen is not identified. These data originate in a study of cytomegalovirus exposure and HLA in healthy donors. The V gene's germline CDR1 is MDHEN and CDR2 SYDVKM. The CDR3 loop spans 15 amino acids. With 6 bases clipped from V and 0 bases from J, the junction kept 6 bases outside the gene matches. Sequencing was performed with immunoSEQ multiplex PCR; in TCRdb, only in-frame clones are kept and a portion is missing. This table holds roughly 65,000 clones, roughly 94% found once. The study, taken as a whole, reports: It was reportedly the case that the classifier diagnosed cytomegalovirus status with high specificity and sensitivity.

The rearrangement joins TRBV28 to TRBJ2-3; 7 bases fit TRBD1. Sequenced sample: PBMCs. The receptor comes from a man younger than 30 in good health and CMV-seropositive. CDR3 residues: CASRSTGESTDTQYF. CDR3 DNA: TGTGCCAGCAGGAGTACAGGGGAGAGCACAGATACGCAGTATTTT.